This T cell receptor beta chain was recovered during a study of T cell responses to AZD1222 COVID-19 vaccine. Broader study findings: Baseline serostatus was positive in only six AZD1222 recipients.

To note about this clone: What it binds is not known.

V lost 5 bases to trimming and J lost 0 bases, with 14 bases between them. Germline CDR1 SEHNR, CDR2 FQNEAQ (reference sequence). The CDR3 has 16 residues. The method was immunoSEQ multiplex PCR; TCRdb's version includes in-frame clones alone and lacks a portion of them. Of almost 35,000 clones in the sample, 85% to 90% are singletons; the top ten hold 5.5% to 7%. The receptor comes from an adult in good health. Specimen: peripheral blood, collected on day 0 of AZD1222 vaccination. This chain joins TRBV7-9 and TRBJ1-3; no firm D call. In DNA, the CDR3 is TGTGCCAGCAGCCCCCTCTCCGGGTTCTCTGGAAACACCATATATTTT. The encoded protein is CASSPLSGFSGNTIYF.